Listed below are T cell receptor beta chains from one sample, sequenced in a study of CD8 T cells in Susac syndrome. TCRdb independently ran MiXCR on the immunoSEQ multiplex PCR reads; one entry per CDR3 protein. The sample carries about 150,000 distinct CDR3 sequences, approximately 93% recorded once. Material: CD4+ T cells from PBMCs. These receptors were collected from a human donor in good health. The conserved cysteine and the conserved F or W are not part of the CDR3 here. Each record gives: CDR3 protein, CDR3 length, V gene, clone size. Clone size is not always given. Where it is, it says once, few, many or a class for expanded clones.

SARVTANYGYT	11	TRBV20-1	.
SVEGSGSGVDTQY	13	TRBV29-1	.
SAAGVRKEKLF	11	TRBV20-1	.
ASSPDPGRAGVAKNIQY	17	TRBV12-3/TRBV12-4	.
ASSPWGGNQPQH	12	TRBV7-2	.
ASSLQQGANTIY	12	TRBV28	.
AWSRLAGYNEQF	12	TRBV30	.
ASSLSASPSRGEQY	14	TRBV13	once
ASSTSGRGNTGELF	14	TRBV19	.
SARDPSTGFAGPQH	14	TRBV20-1	.
ASASGVTGELF	11	TRBV7-9	.
ASSQAGPDTQY	11	TRBV14	.
ASSPPSGRQYEQY	13	TRBV18	.
ATSDSTGLAGYNEQF	15	TRBV24-1	once
ASSQDNSEQF	10	TRBV3-1	once
ASSPTPGFSGANVLT	15	TRBV3-1	.
ASTPTRTAGGYT	12	TRBV2	.
ASRPRGAPYYGYT	13	TRBV27	.
ASSLTKRGQNYGYT	14	TRBV27	.
ASSSTSTMTSGRTYNEQF	18	TRBV27	.
ASSMTRQTNEQF	12	TRBV6-2/TRBV6-3	.
ASSLGTGTQY	10	TRBV27	.
ASSSQKLGYT	10	TRBV27	.
ASSSQGQSQETQY	13	TRBV7-2	few